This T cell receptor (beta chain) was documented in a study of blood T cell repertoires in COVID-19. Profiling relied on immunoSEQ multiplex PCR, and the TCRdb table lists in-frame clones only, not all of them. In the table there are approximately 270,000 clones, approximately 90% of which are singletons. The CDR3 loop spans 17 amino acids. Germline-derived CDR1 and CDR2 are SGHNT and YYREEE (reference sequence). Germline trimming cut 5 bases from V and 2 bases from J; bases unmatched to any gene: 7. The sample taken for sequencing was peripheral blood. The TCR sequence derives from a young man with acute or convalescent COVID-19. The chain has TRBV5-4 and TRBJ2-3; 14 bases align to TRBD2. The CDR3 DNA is TGTGCCAGCAGTTTATTGGGACTAGCGGGAGACACAGATACGCAGTATTTT. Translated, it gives CASSLLGLAGDTDTQYF.